This T cell receptor (beta chain) was profiled in a study of blood T cell repertoires in COVID-19. The wider study: From the United States, Italy and Spain came samples of acute and convalescent COVID-19. T cells, B-cell-depleted T cells, or PBMCs provided the cDNA or gDNA that served as material.

J lost 7 bases, V lost 7 bases, and 13 bases had no gene match. The germline gives CDR1 SGHTA, CDR2 FQGNSA. The CDR3 loop spans 15 amino acids. Original methodology: From reference gene primer amplification, estimates of nucleated cell counts were derived. The table came from immunoSEQ multiplex PCR; TCRdb's copy has only in-frame clones and leaves some out. For V, J and clone size, that table is used; D and trimming come from the DNA. The repertoire has some 130,000 clones, 88% of them found once; the top ten carry roughly 2.1%. The sequencing sample was made of peripheral blood. The chain combines TRBV7-2 with TRBJ2-1, with TRBD2 identical over 7 bases. This receptor was identified in an older man with active COVID-19. CDR3 coding DNA: TGTGCCAGCACCGCGTGGACTAGAGGAGGGAATGAGCAGTTCTTC. Protein product: CASTAWTRGGNEQFF.